The clone carrying this T cell receptor (beta chain) was counted a single time. Its antigen is unknown. Germline loops: CDR1 GTSNPN, CDR2 SVGIG (reference sequence). The CDR3 sequence is 15 residues long. V lost 0 bases and J lost 0, with 8 bases in between. The assay was immunoSEQ multiplex PCR, and TCRdb's table has in-frame clones only and misses some. Altogether about 120,000 clones are present, 85% to 90% being singletons, with the ten largest covering 8.4%. The data stem from a study of T cell responses to AZD1222 COVID-19 vaccine. The study, taken as a whole, reports: Scientists sampled the repertoires only once the peak T cell response had passed. Donors, mostly white British, included more females; clonal diversity was possibly underestimated.

This sequence joins TRBV30 and TRBJ2-2; D remains unclear. The receptor's source is an adult in good health. This sample comprised peripheral blood, obtained on day 0 of AZD1222 vaccination. The CDR3 loop reads CAWSVGNTNTGELFF. CDR3 in DNA: TGTGCCTGGAGTGTGGGGAACACGAACACCGGGGAGCTGTTTTTT.